These T cell receptor beta chains were read from a single sample in a study of shared clonotypes between healthy human individuals. Only in-frame clones appear in the TCRdb table, and some are missing; sequencing was by immunoSEQ multiplex PCR. The sample lists about 1 million clones; 75% were seen once. Sequencing input: memory CD4+ T cells sorted from blood. Receptors originate from a man between 18 and 29 years old in good health. Each CDR3 is given with its conserved first and last residue. Fields, in order: D gene, J gene, clone size, V gene, CDR3 protein, CDR3 DNA. A D gene is named only where the DNA matches it firmly. A row's size may be missing; if present it is once, few, many or a size class.

TRBD1 TRBJ2-7 - TRBV7-2 CASSLEVTGIYEQYF TGTGCCAGCAGCTTAGAGGTGACAGGGATTTACGAGCAGTACTTC
- TRBJ2-7 - TRBV2 CASSVKVYEQYF TGTGCCAGCAGTGTCAAAGTCTACGAGCAGTACTTC
TRBD1 TRBJ2-7 - TRBV28 CASSSGQVGQPQYF TGTGCCAGCAGTTCCGGACAGGTTGGCCAGCCGCAATACTTC
- TRBJ2-5 - TRBV5-6 CASSLLQAGGRETQYF TGTGCCAGCAGCTTATTACAGGCTGGGGGACGGGAGACCCAGTACTTC
- TRBJ2-2 - TRBV2 CASSATGFSTGELFF TGTGCCAGCAGTGCAACAGGGTTTTCCACCGGGGAGCTGTTTTTT
- TRBJ2-5 - TRBV7-8 CASSLAYVEETQYF TGTGCCAGCAGCTTAGCGTATGTAGAGGAGACCCAGTACTTC
- TRBJ2-7 once TRBV5-1 CASSATPSSNYEQYF TGCGCCAGCAGCGCCACCCCCAGTAGTAACTACGAGCAGTACTTC
- TRBJ1-6 - TRBV4-1 CASSQGYGGQMGPLHF TGCGCCAGCAGCCAAGGCTATGGAGGACAGATGGGTCCCCTCCACTTT
- TRBJ2-7 many TRBV4-2 CASSQDSRGSYEQYF TGTGCCAGCAGCCAAGATAGTCGGGGGTCCTACGAGCAGTACTTC
TRBD1 TRBJ2-5 - TRBV5-1 CASSLDGRGKETQYF TGCGCCAGCAGCTTGGACGGCAGGGGGAAAGAGACCCAGTACTTC
- TRBJ2-7 - TRBV14 CASSQLGSNYEQYF TGTGCCAGCAGCCAGTTAGGCAGTAACTACGAGCAGTACTTC
TRBD2 TRBJ2-1 - TRBV18 CASSPLAGANEQFF TGTGCCAGCTCACCTCTCGCGGGAGCCAATGAGCAGTTCTTC
TRBD2 TRBJ2-3 - TRBV30 CAWSPGGGADTQYF TGTGCCTGGAGCCCAGGCGGGGGGGCAGATACGCAGTATTTT
- TRBJ2-2 - TRBV9 CASSVVAANTGELFF TGTGCCAGCAGCGTAGTGGCGGCGAACACCGGGGAGCTGTTTTTT
- TRBJ2-1 - TRBV4-2 CASSQDGYSYNEQFF TGTGCCAGCAGCCAAGATGGCTACTCCTACAATGAGCAGTTCTTC
TRBD2 TRBJ2-1 - TRBV7-2 CASSRRWGLAFDEQFF TGTGCCAGCAGCCGACGATGGGGACTAGCTTTCGATGAGCAGTTCTTC
- TRBJ1-3 - TRBV19 CASISQASGNTIYF TGTGCCAGTATTTCACAGGCCTCTGGAAACACCATATATTTT
- TRBJ2-7 - TRBV30 CAWSPGPNREQYF TGTGCCTGGAGTCCGGGTCCCAATCGCGAGCAGTACTTC
- TRBJ1-4 - TRBV18 CASSPGAGNTNEKLFF TGTGCCAGCTCACCGGGGGCAGGGAATACTAATGAAAAACTGTTTTTT
- TRBJ1-3 - TRBV5-1 CASSLGVSAGNTIYF TGCGCCAGCAGCTTGGGGGTTAGCGCCGGAAACACCATATATTTT
- TRBJ1-5 few TRBV21-1 CASTAAAPRQPQHF TGTGCCAGCACGGCGGCAGCCCCAAGGCAGCCCCAGCATTTT
- TRBJ2-1 - TRBV6-5 CASSYSKNNEQFF TGTGCCAGCAGTTACTCGAAGAACAATGAGCAGTTCTTC
- TRBJ2-3 few TRBV30 CAWKGSGPDTQYF TGTGCCTGGAAGGGGTCGGGCCCAGATACGCAGTATTTT
TRBD2 TRBJ2-7 - TRBV28 CASNDGRGVNYEQYF TGTGCCAGCAACGACGGCCGGGGGGTAAACTACGAGCAGTACTTC
TRBD1 TRBJ2-1 - TRBV5-4 CASSRIGDRGYNEQFF TGTGCCAGCAGTCGGATCGGAGACAGGGGCTACAATGAGCAGTTCTTC
- TRBJ1-1 few TRBV7-9 CASSLARAKRTEAFF TGTGCCAGCAGCTTAGCCCGGGCGAAGAGGACTGAAGCTTTCTTT
- TRBJ2-7 once TRBV5-1 CASSLEGASYEQYF TGCGCCAGCAGCTTGGAAGGGGCCTCCTACGAGCAGTACTTC